The present entry profiles one T cell receptor beta chain with its context. Noted time point: cycle 4 day 1 (C4D1), after less than 7 weeks of nivolumab. Autologous stem cell transplantation was followed by relapse in every patient, and brentuximab vedotin exposure varied. The source of the sample is a study of PD-1 blockade in classical Hodgkin lymphoma. Clones were sequenced by immunoSEQ multiplex PCR, and TCRdb holds only the in-frame ones, with some missing. The table lists tens of thousands of clones, 70% to 85% of them singletons. V trimming: 8 bases; J trimming: 0 bases; junction bases outside the gene matches: 3. The CDR3 length is 14 residues. Germline values: CDR1 LNHDA, CDR2 SQIVND (reference sequence).

The sequence was collected from a human donor with classical Hodgkin lymphoma. The specimen comprised peripheral blood mononuclear cells (PBMCs), sampled before the fourth cycle of nivolumab. This rearrangement joins TRBV19 to TRBJ2-2, with 7 bases aligning to TRBD2. For the CDR3, the DNA is TGTGCCAGTCGAGCGGGGACGAACACCGGGGAGCTGTTTTTT. Protein sequence: CASRAGTNTGELFF. Full variable domain (remainder filled in from reference TRBV19 and TRBJ2-2): DGGITQSPKYLFRKEGQNVTLSCEQNLNHDAMYWYRQDPGQGLRLIYYSQIVNDFQKGDIAEGYSVSREKKESFPLTVTSAQKNPTAFYLCASRAGTNTGELFFGEGSRLTVL.